Shown below are 5 T cell receptor beta chains from a single sample sequenced in a study of blood T cell repertoires in COVID-19. The assay was immunoSEQ multiplex PCR, and TCRdb's table has in-frame clones only and misses some. The top ten hold approximately 12% of the sample, which has about 440,000 clones, 88% seen once. Material: peripheral blood. These receptors came from a woman in her forties or fifties with COVID-19, enrolled during active disease.

The J gene is TRBJ2-7, the V gene TRBV27; 8 positions match TRBD2. Germline V lookup: CDR1 MNHEY, CDR2 SMNVEV (reference sequence). CDR3 size: 14 residues. The V segment lost 6 bases and the J segment 2 bases; nucleotides outside the gene matches: 6. CDR3 in DNA: TGTGCCAGCAGCGCGGGGGGAAAACCCTACGAGCAGTACTTC. The encoded protein is CASSAGGKPYEQYF.

This clone has more than one count but fewer than ten. This chain links TRBV5-1 with TRBJ2-3, with TRBD1 as a possible D gene (5 bases). The CDR3 contains 17 residues. Germline loops: CDR1 SGHRS, CDR2 YFSETQ. The V end was cut by 5 bases, the J end by 3 bases, with 22 bases between. The CDR3 DNA follows: TGCGCCAGCAGTTCCCCAGTGCAGGGTCGGTGGACAGATACGCAGTATTTT. Protein: CASSSPVQGRWTDTQYF. Complete variable domain (other parts from reference TRBV5-1 and TRBJ2-3): KAGVTQTPRYLIKTRGQQVTLSCSPISGHRSVSWYQQTPGQGLQFLFEYFSETQRNKGNFPGRFSGRQFSNSRSEMNVSTLELGDSALYLCASSSPVQGRWTDTQYFGPGTRLTVL.

The rearrangement uses TRBV10-3 and TRBJ2-3, with D maybe TRBD2 (7 bases). Germline-derived CDR1 and CDR2 are ENHRY and SYGVKD. The CDR3 covers 20 residues. Trimming left V 8 bases short and J 0 bases short, with 30 bases between. The CDR3 is CAIRSFVAGAKGVSTDTQYF. As DNA, the CDR3 is TGTGCCATCCGGAGCTTTGTGGCGGGGGCAAAGGGGGTTAGCACAGATACGCAGTATTTT.

As DNA, the CDR3 is TGTGCCAGCAGCGTCACACAGGGTCGAGAGACCCAGTACTTC. Translating gives CASSVTQGRETQYF. This rearrangement joins TRBV9 to TRBJ2-5; D is perhaps TRBD1 (6 bases). Trimming took off 2 bases at V and 4 bases at J, with 12 bases between the two ends. Germline loops: CDR1 SGDLS, CDR2 YYNGEE. The CDR3 contains 14 residues. The whole variable domain, filled in from reference TRBV9 and TRBJ2-5, reads DSGVTQTPKHLITATGQRVTLRCSPRSGDLSVYWYQQSLDQGLQFLIQYYNGEERAKGNILERFSAQQFPDLHSELNLSSLELGDSALYFCASSVTQGRETQYFGPGTRLLVL.

This chain uses TRBV5-1 with TRBJ2-7; 7 nucleotides line up with TRBD1. This CDR3 is 15 amino acids long. Germline trimming cut 4 bases from V and 2 bases from J; bases unmatched to any gene: 9. CDR1 and CDR2 (germline): SGHRS, YFSETQ. CDR3 in DNA: TGCGCCAGCAGCGTAGGTAGGGGGCTAACCTACGAGCAGTACTTC. Amino acids: CASSVGRGLTYEQYF.